This TCR beta chain was captured in a study of shared clonotypes between healthy human individuals. For the study at large: Plates per donor: three CD4 naive, three CD4 memory, two CD8 naive, one CD8 memory.

The CDR3 covers 17 residues. Losses at the gene ends were 8 bases for V and 7 bases for J; bases not matched to a gene: 19. Germline V gene data show CDR1 as SGHTA and CDR2 as FQGNSA. The table came from immunoSEQ multiplex PCR; TCRdb's copy has only in-frame clones and leaves some out. The sample records about 1.5 million clones, approximately 97% being singletons. V usage is TRBV7-2 and J usage is TRBJ1-5, with 8 bases lining up with TRBD1. This sequence was found in a man aged 30 to 39 in good health. Sequencing was carried out using naive CD4+ T cells sorted from blood. Subset of the sample: CD45RA+ positively selected. The CDR3 sequence is CASGLHVTDRARQPQHF. Here the CDR3 DNA reads TGTGCCAGCGGACTCCACGTCACGGACAGGGCAAGACAGCCCCAGCATTTT.